The rows below give T cell receptor beta chains drawn from one sample of a study of blood T cell repertoires in COVID-19. The assay was immunoSEQ multiplex PCR, and TCRdb's table has in-frame clones only and misses some. The sample lists 70,000 to 85,000 clones; around 82% were seen once. Sequences were obtained from peripheral blood. These receptors were taken from an older man with active or convalescent COVID-19. Both conserved end residues are part of each CDR3. D genes are given only for firm matches. The size field is filled for only some rows; it gives once, few, many or a size class.

size	D	V	J	CDR3	DNA
NA	TRBD2	TRBV5-8	TRBJ2-5	CASSLELAGYQETQYF	TGTGCCAGCAGCTTGGAGCTAGCGGGGTACCAAGAGACCCAGTACTTC
NA	TRBD2	TRBV30	TRBJ2-1	CASTSGTYNEQFF	TGTGCCTCGACTAGCGGGACGTACAATGAGCAGTTCTTC
once	NA	TRBV30	TRBJ1-6	CAWSVQGVNSPLHF	TGTGCCTGGAGTGTACAGGGAGTCAATTCACCCCTCCACTTT
NA	NA	TRBV29-1	TRBJ1-1	CSVLTGMNTEAFF	TGCAGCGTTTTAACCGGGATGAACACTGAAGCTTTCTTT
NA	TRBD1	TRBV3-1/TRBV3-2	TRBJ2-2	CASSQMTGVTGELFF	TGTGCCAGCAGCCAGATGACAGGGGTTACCGGGGAGCTGTTTTTT
NA	TRBD2	TRBV19	TRBJ2-1	CASSKTSGRINEQFF	TGTGCCAGTAGTAAAACTAGCGGGAGGATCAATGAGCAGTTCTTC
NA	TRBD1	TRBV6-5	TRBJ2-3	CASGRQGRDTQYF	TGTGCCAGCGGCCGACAGGGGAGAGATACGCAGTATTTT
NA	NA	TRBV19	TRBJ2-7	CASSIDQQGRRVQYF	TGTGCCAGTAGTATAGATCAGCAGGGAAGAAGGGTGCAGTACTTC
NA	TRBD1	TRBV11-2	TRBJ1-3	CASSRSRGQSGNTIYF	TGTGCCAGCAGCCGGAGCAGGGGGCAATCTGGAAACACCATATATTTT
once	NA	TRBV7-9	TRBJ2-3	CASSFGLPSTDTQYF	TGTGCCAGCAGCTTTGGGCTTCCTAGCACAGATACGCAGTATTTT
NA	NA	TRBV7-9	TRBJ1-4	CASSLWGQDEKLFF	TGTGCCAGCAGCTTATGGGGGCAGGATGAAAAACTGTTTTTT
NA	NA	TRBV2	TRBJ1-5	CASSGVSGAQPQHF	TGTGCCAGCAGTGGGGTGTCAGGGGCTCAGCCCCAGCATTTT
NA	TRBD2	TRBV3-1/TRBV3-2	TRBJ2-2	CASSPTIAGGTNTGELFF	TGTGCCAGCAGCCCTACCATAGCGGGGGGTACGAACACCGGGGAGCTGTTTTTT
NA	TRBD1	TRBV5-1	TRBJ2-7	CASSHTGGRGDEQYF	TGCGCCAGCAGCCATACAGGGGGCAGAGGGGACGAGCAGTACTTC
NA	NA	TRBV28	TRBJ1-1	CASSFRDTEAFF	TGTGCCAGCAGTTTTCGGGATACTGAAGCTTTCTTT
NA	NA	TRBV9	TRBJ2-2	CASSVAPGELFF	TGTGCCAGCAGCGTGGCACCCGGGGAGCTGTTTTTT
NA	TRBD1	TRBV20-1	TRBJ2-5	CSASGGHGDRNRETQYF	TGCAGTGCCAGTGGCGGGCATGGGGACAGGAATCGGGAGACCCAGTACTTC
NA	NA	TRBV29-1	TRBJ1-1	CSVGDGGRVNTEAFF	TGCAGCGTTGGTGACGGCGGGCGGGTGAACACTGAAGCTTTCTTT
NA	NA	TRBV2	TRBJ1-5	CASSESGLVQPQHF	TGTGCCAGCAGTGAATCGGGGTTAGTTCAGCCCCAGCATTTT
once	NA	TRBV21-1	TRBJ2-7	CASSKDGGTTYEQYF	TGTGCCAGCAGCAAAGACGGGGGGACCACCTACGAGCAGTACTTC
NA	NA	TRBV27	TRBJ1-5	CASSFALGWAQHF	TGTGCCAGCAGTTTCGCCTTGGGCTGGGCCCAGCATTTT
NA	TRBD1	TRBV7-8	TRBJ2-5	CASSGQGWRETQYF	TGTGCCAGCAGCGGACAGGGGTGGAGGGAGACCCAGTACTTC
NA	NA	TRBV6-1	TRBJ1-4	CASSESQGRGFEKLFF	TGTGCCAGCAGTGAAAGCCAGGGTCGCGGCTTTGAAAAACTGTTTTTT
NA	TRBD1	TRBV2	TRBJ1-3	CASSRDRGGGNTIYF	TGTGCCAGCAGCCGGGACAGGGGAGGTGGAAACACCATATATTTT
NA	NA	TRBV28	TRBJ2-5	CASSFSQGIRQETQYF	TGTGCCAGCAGTTTCTCCCAGGGGATTCGACAAGAGACCCAGTACTTC
NA	NA	TRBV19	TRBJ2-2	CASSTRFRPRENTGELFF	TGTGCCAGTAGTACCCGATTCCGACCTAGAGAAAACACCGGGGAGCTGTTTTTT
NA	TRBD2	TRBV10-2	TRBJ2-7	CASSESGAAGGARQYF	TGCGCCAGCAGTGAGTCGGGGGCAGCGGGAGGGGCTCGGCAGTACTTC
NA	TRBD2	TRBV5-1	TRBJ2-5	CASSLLTSPQETQYF	TGCGCCAGCAGCTTACTGACTAGCCCCCAAGAGACCCAGTACTTC
NA	NA	TRBV19	TRBJ1-1	CASSIQGFTEAFF	TGTGCCAGTAGTATACAGGGCTTCACTGAAGCTTTCTTT
NA	TRBD1	TRBV2	TRBJ1-1	CASSERTGNTEAFF	TGTGCCAGCAGTGAAAGGACAGGGAACACTGAAGCTTTCTTT
NA	NA	TRBV18	TRBJ2-7	CASSPRRGPSSYEQYF	TGTGCCAGCTCACCACGGCGCGGGCCAAGCTCCTACGAGCAGTACTTC
NA	NA	TRBV5-1	TRBJ2-5	CASSLDEGRETQYF	TGCGCCAGCAGCTTGGATGAGGGGAGGGAGACCCAGTACTTC
few	TRBD1	TRBV6-5	TRBJ2-5	CASSYRDRGWETQYF	TGTGCCAGCAGTTATCGAGACAGGGGGTGGGAGACCCAGTACTTC
NA	NA	TRBV11-2	TRBJ2-1	CASSLDYTSRNEQFF	TGTGCCAGCAGCTTAGACTATACTAGCCGGAATGAGCAGTTCTTC
NA	NA	TRBV6-2/TRBV6-3	TRBJ2-7	CASSYRGPSVVISYEQYF	TGTGCCAGCAGTTACCGAGGCCCTAGCGTCGTTATCTCCTACGAGCAGTACTTC
few	NA	TRBV6-1	TRBJ2-6	CASSARGSESGANVLTF	TGTGCCAGCAGTGCCAGGGGTTCGGAGTCTGGGGCCAACGTCCTGACTTTC
NA	TRBD1	TRBV27	TRBJ2-2	CASSLLRQGSGELFF	TGTGCCAGCAGTTTACTCAGACAGGGGTCCGGGGAGCTGTTTTTT
NA	NA	TRBV18	TRBJ1-5	CASSRLRNQPQHF	TGTGCCAGCTCCCGACTGAGAAATCAGCCCCAGCATTTT
NA	NA	TRBV3-1/TRBV3-2	TRBJ1-6	CASRPDMWNSPLHF	TGTGCCAGCAGACCAGACATGTGGAATTCACCCCTCCACTTT
NA	TRBD2	TRBV7-2	TRBJ2-1	CASTVTSRSEQFF	TGTGCCAGCACCGTGACTAGCCGGAGTGAGCAGTTCTTC
NA	TRBD2	TRBV28	TRBJ2-1	CASSFPAGGTDEQFF	TGTGCCAGCAGTTTCCCAGCGGGGGGGACCGATGAGCAGTTCTTC
NA	TRBD2	TRBV27	TRBJ2-3	CASSFTGLGSSQYF	TGTGCCAGCAGTTTTACGGGACTAGGGAGTTCGCAGTATTTT
NA	NA	TRBV3-1/TRBV3-2	TRBJ1-3	CASSQVPEGNTIYF	TGTGCCAGCAGCCAAGTCCCCGAGGGAAACACCATATATTTT
NA	NA	TRBV5-8	TRBJ1-1	CASSSWWAGTEAFF	TGTGCCAGCAGCTCCTGGTGGGCAGGGACTGAAGCTTTCTTT
NA	NA	TRBV19	TRBJ2-7	CASSMDIPYEQYF	TGTGCCAGTAGTATGGACATCCCCTACGAGCAGTACTTC
few	NA	TRBV28	TRBJ2-7	CASSFQNSYEQYF	TGTGCCAGCAGTTTCCAAAACTCCTACGAGCAGTACTTC
NA	TRBD2	TRBV10-1	TRBJ2-7	CASLTSGGASSYEQYF	TGCGCCAGCTTGACTAGCGGGGGGGCGAGCTCCTACGAGCAGTACTTC
NA	TRBD1	TRBV5-8	TRBJ1-1	CASSSGDRGLTEAFF	TGTGCCAGCAGCTCTGGGGACAGGGGCTTGACTGAAGCTTTCTTT
NA	NA	TRBV3-1/TRBV3-2	TRBJ1-4	CASSQAVMGATNEKLFF	TGTGCCAGCAGCCAAGCCGTAATGGGAGCAACTAATGAAAAACTGTTTTTT
NA	NA	TRBV7-9	TRBJ2-5	CASRAIAPETQYF	TGTGCCAGCAGGGCCATAGCTCCAGAGACCCAGTACTTC